The subject of this entry is one T cell receptor (beta chain). The target antigen is unknown. The entry originates in a study of cytomegalovirus exposure and HLA in healthy donors. Across the study: Among the 300 to 400 donors who were genotyped, roughly 85% fell in the genetic ancestry cluster that is associated with self-reported Caucasian donors.

Broader study findings: In all likelihood, a cluster of highly shared sequence variants was a sequencing artifact.

Both 60 Vbeta primers and 13 Jbeta primers went into the PCR. Data came from immunoSEQ multiplex PCR; TCRdb stores just in-frame clones and leaves some out. Among 120,000 to 150,000 clones listed, roughly 76% were seen once. Germline assignment: CDR1 SGHRS and CDR2 YFSETQ. The CDR3 is 15 amino acids. Losses at the gene ends were 3 bases for V and 5 bases for J; bases not matched to a gene: 11. The chain carries TRBV5-1 and TRBJ2-7; TRBD2 aligns across 7 bases. The clonotype was recovered from a human donor in good health. Sequenced input: PBMCs. The CDR3 DNA follows: TGCGCCAGCAGCTGGGCGGGGGACGTTGGTGACGAGCAGTACTTC. It codes for CASSWAGDVGDEQYF.